This T cell receptor (beta chain) was documented in a study of T cell repertoires in cytomegalovirus infection. On the study more broadly: CMV epitopes in the study were HLA-C-restricted (recently identified) and HLA-B-restricted (well studied). A matching HLA type, together with CMV infection, was signaled by public TCR beta signatures.

This clonotype was observed a few times. No antigen is known for it. TCRdb reanalysed the reads using MiXCR and keeps one entry per CDR3 protein. Counted here are 140,000 to 150,000 distinct CDR3 sequences, 25% to 35% occurring once; the ten biggest clones make up 45% to 55%. The material sequenced was CD8+ T cells from cultured PBMCs, taken from culture after CMV antigen stimulation. The sequence was collected from a human donor in good health (CMV status not recorded). Some clones in this sample may be carry-over from other donors' samples.

The CDR3 region has the DNA TGTGCCAGCAGCTTATCACTAGCGGGAGTCAATGAGCAGTTCTTC. Its protein product is CASSLSLAGVNEQFF. V and J are TRBV7-3 and TRBJ2-1; 11 nucleotides agree with TRBD2. Trimming took 2 bases from V and 6 from J; bases not matched to a gene: 3. Germline assignment: CDR1 SGHTA and CDR2 FQGTGA. The CDR3 runs 15 residues.